This T cell receptor beta chain was captured in a study of T cells in Graves' hyperthyroidism and ophthalmopathy. The CDR3 is 15 residues long. Trimming removed 4 bases at V and 5 bases at J, with 17 bases between. Germline-derived CDR1 and CDR2 are SGHTA and FQGNSA. Not enrolled were patients with uncontrolled infection, other autoimmune disease, pregnancy or lactation. The PBMCs were sourced from fresh peripheral blood (around 10 ml). TCR beta CDR3 regions were amplified from RNA transcripts. The TCR CDR3 was amplified in a first-round RT-PCR using the HTBI primer set. TCRdb re-derived calls from the multiplex PCR reads in MiXCR, one entry per CDR3 protein. The sample comprises 750,000 to 950,000 distinct CDR3 sequences, over 35% of which are singletons, and roughly 8.3% rests with the top ten. This clonotype has ten or more counts.

Sequencing was done on a sample of blood. The sequence was collected from a man younger than 35 with Graves' hyperthyroidism. The rearrangement joins TRBV7-2 to TRBJ2-5, with D possibly TRBD2 on 6 matching bases. CDR3 region: CASSSVSGPGETQYF. Here the CDR3 DNA reads TGTGCCAGCAGCTCCGTAAGCGGGCCCGGGGAGACCCAGTACTTC.